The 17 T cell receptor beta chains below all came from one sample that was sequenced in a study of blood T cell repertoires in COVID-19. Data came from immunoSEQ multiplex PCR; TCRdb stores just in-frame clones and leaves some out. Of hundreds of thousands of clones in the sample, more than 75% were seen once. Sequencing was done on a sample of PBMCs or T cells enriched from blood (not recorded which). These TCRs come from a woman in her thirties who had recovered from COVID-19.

The CDR3 loop is CASSFEDRDNYGYTF. The CDR3 nucleotides read TGTGCCAGCAGTTTTGAGGACAGGGACAACTATGGCTACACCTTC. The rearrangement uses TRBV28 and TRBJ1-2; 8 bases align to TRBD1. The CDR3 loop spans 15 amino acids. The V gene's germline CDR1 is MDHEN and CDR2 SYDVKM. After removal of 3 bases from V and 2 bases from J, the junction contained 5 bases not matched to a gene.

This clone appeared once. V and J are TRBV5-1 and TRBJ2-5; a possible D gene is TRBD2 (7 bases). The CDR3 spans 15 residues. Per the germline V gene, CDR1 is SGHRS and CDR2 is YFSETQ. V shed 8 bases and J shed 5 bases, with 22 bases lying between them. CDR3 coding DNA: TGCGCCAGTCGGACTAGTGGGGGGGCGGAGGAGACCCAGTACTTC. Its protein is CASRTSGGAEETQYF.

This chain's CDR3 is CASSLPTFGQGPEAFF. The CDR3 nucleotides are TGTGCCAGCAGCTTGCCCACTTTCGGACAGGGCCCTGAAGCTTTCTTT. V and J are TRBV11-2 and TRBJ1-1; 8 bases are a match to TRBD1. The junction had 12 bases not matched to a gene; V was cut back by 3 bases and J by 6 bases. From germline, CDR1 is SGHAT and CDR2 FQNNGV. The CDR3 is 16 amino acids.

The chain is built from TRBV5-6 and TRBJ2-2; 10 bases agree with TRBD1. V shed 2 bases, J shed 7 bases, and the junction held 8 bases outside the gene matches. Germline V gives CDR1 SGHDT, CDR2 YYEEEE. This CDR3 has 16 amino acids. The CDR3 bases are TGTGCCAGCAGCTTTACCGGGACAGGGGCTGGCGGGGAGCTGTTTTTT. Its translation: CASSFTGTGAGGELFF.

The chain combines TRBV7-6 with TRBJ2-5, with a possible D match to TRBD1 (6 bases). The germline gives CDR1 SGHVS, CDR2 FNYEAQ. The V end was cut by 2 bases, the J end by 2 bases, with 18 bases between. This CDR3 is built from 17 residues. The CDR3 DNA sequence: TGTGCCAGCAGCTTATTCGTCCTTCGGGACAAACAAGAGACCCAGTACTTC. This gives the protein CASSLFVLRDKQETQYF.

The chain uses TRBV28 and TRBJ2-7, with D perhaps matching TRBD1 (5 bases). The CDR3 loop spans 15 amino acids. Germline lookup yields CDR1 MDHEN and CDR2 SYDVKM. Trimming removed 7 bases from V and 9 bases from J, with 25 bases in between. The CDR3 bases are TGTGCCAGCACCACGCCCTCAGGGCCCTCTAGTAGGCAGTACTTC. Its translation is CASTTPSGPSSRQYF.

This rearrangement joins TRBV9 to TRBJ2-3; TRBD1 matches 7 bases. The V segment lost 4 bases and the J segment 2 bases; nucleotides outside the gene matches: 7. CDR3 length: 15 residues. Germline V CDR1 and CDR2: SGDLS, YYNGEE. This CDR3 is CASSRDSRFTDTQYF. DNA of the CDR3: TGTGCCAGCAGCCGGGACAGCCGATTCACAGATACGCAGTATTTT.

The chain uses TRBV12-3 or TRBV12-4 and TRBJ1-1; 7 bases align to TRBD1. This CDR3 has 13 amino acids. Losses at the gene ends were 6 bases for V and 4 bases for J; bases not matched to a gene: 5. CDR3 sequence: CASSRQGGTEAFF. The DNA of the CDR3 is TGTGCCAGCAGCAGACAGGGCGGCACTGAAGCTTTCTTT.

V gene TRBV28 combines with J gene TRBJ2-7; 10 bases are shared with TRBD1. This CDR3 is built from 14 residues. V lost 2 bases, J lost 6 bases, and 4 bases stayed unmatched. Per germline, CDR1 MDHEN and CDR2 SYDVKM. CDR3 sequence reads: CASSLQGQGVEQYF. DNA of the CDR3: TGTGCCAGCAGTTTACAAGGACAGGGGGTCGAGCAGTACTTC.

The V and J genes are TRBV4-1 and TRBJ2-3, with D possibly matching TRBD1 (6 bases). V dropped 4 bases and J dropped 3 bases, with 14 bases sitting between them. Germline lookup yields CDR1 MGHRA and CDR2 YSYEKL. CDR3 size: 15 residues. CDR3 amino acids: CASSRRVGATDTQYF. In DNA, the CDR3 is TGCGCCAGCAGCCGCCGGGTGGGGGCTACAGATACGCAGTATTTT.

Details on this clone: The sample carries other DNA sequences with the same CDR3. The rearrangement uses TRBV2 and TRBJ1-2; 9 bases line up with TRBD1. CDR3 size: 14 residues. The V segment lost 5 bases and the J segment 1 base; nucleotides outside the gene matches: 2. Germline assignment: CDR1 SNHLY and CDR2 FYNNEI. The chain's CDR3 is CASSPDRGNYGYTF. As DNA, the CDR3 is TGTGCCAGCAGTCCGGACAGGGGTAACTATGGCTACACCTTC.

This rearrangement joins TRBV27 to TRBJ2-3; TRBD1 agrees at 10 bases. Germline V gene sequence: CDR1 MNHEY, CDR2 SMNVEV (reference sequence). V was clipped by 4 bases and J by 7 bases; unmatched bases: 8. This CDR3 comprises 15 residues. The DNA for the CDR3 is TGTGCCAGCAGTTCCGGACAGGGGGTGAGAAATACGCAGTATTTT. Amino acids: CASSSGQGVRNTQYF.

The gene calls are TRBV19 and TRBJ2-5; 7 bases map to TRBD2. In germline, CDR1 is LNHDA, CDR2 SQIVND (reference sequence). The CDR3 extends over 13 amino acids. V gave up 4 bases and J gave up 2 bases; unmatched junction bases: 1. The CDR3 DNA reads TGTGCCAGTAGTAGCGGGGGACAAGAGACCCAGTACTTC. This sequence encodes CASSSGGQETQYF. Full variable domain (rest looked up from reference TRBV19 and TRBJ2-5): DGGITQSPKYLFRKEGQNVTLSCEQNLNHDAMYWYRQDPGQGLRLIYYSQIVNDFQKGDIAEGYSVSREKKESFPLTVTSAQKNPTAFYLCASSSGGQETQYFGPGTRLLVL.

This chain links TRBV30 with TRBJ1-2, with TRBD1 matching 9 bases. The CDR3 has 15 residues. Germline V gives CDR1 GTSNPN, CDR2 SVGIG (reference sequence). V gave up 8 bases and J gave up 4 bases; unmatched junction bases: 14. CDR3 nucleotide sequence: TGTGCCGGCCAACGGGACAGGGCCATCGGCTATGGCTACACCTTC. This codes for CAGQRDRAIGYGYTF.

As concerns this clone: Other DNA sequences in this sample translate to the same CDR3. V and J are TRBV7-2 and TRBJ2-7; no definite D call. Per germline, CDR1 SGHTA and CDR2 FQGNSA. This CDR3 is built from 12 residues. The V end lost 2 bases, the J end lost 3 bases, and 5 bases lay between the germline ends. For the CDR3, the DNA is TGTGCCAGCAGCTTAAGTAGCTACGAGCAGTACTTC. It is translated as CASSLSSYEQYF.

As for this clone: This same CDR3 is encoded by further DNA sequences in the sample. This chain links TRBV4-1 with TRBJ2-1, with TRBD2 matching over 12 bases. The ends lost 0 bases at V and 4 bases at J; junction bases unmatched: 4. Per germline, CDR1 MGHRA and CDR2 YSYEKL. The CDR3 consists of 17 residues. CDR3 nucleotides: TGCGCCAGCAGCCAAGATCCCGGACTAGCGGGGTACAATGAGCAGTTCTTC. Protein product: CASSQDPGLAGYNEQFF.

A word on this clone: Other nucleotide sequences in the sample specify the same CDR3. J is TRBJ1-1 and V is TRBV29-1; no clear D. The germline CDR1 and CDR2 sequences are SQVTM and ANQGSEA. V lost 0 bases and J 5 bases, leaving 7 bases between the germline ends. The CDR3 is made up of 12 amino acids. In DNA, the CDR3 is TGCAGCGTTGAAGATAGAAGTACTGAAGCTTTCTTT. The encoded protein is CSVEDRSTEAFF.